The clone carrying this TCR beta chain has more than one count but fewer than ten. No antigen is known for it. The data belong to a study of T-cell reconstitution after alpha-beta-depleted transplantation in children. Whole-study results and caveats: A year had passed since transplant, and T-cell counts and diversity by then came mostly from newly produced T cells. Several patients had high TCRbeta diversity at day 60; it came from surviving recipient T cells and thymic progenitors. About two months after transplant, alpha-beta T cells reportedly came from several hundred expanded graft clones.

CDR1 is KGHSH, CDR2 LQKENI, per germline. The V end was cut by 5 bases, the J end by 3 bases, with 11 bases between. The CDR3 extends over 14 amino acids. Preparing the TCRbeta library involved the use of unique molecular identifiers. Via MiXCR, TCRdb re-called the PCR reads, giving one row per CDR3 protein. Counted here are about 900,000 distinct CDR3 sequences, about 26% occurring once; the ten biggest clones make up about 28%. The rearrangement uses TRBV18 and TRBJ1-3, with a tentative D call TRBD1 (5 bases). The sample in question was PBMCs, mostly from graft donor cells, obtained 360 days after TCRalphabeta/CD19-depleted stem cell transplant. The receptor was derived from a boy under two years old who had a stem cell transplant for SCID, so the T cells may come from the graft donor. The DNA for the CDR3 is TGTGCCAGCTCATCTCGGGACGGTGGAAACACCATATATTTT. Protein: CASSSRDGGNTIYF.